The 4 T cell receptor beta chains below all came from one sample that was sequenced in a study of cytomegalovirus exposure and HLA in healthy donors. Method: immunoSEQ multiplex PCR; TCRdb's copy keeps in-frame clones and lacks some. This sample yields 150,000 to 200,000 clones, of which 75% to 95% are seen a single time; roughly 3% belongs to the top ten. The sample consisted of PBMCs. These receptor sequences come from a woman between 18 and 29 years old in good health and CMV-seropositive.

The V gene is TRBV4-1, the J gene TRBJ2-7, with a possible D match to TRBD1 (5 bases). The CDR3 extends over 14 amino acids. V gave up 6 bases and J gave up 1 base, with 13 bases separating them. From germline, CDR1 is MGHRA and CDR2 YSYEKL. In DNA, the CDR3 is TGCGCCAGCAGACCCCAGGGTACTTCCTACGAGCAGTACTTC. Protein: CASRPQGTSYEQYF.

CDR3 bases: TGTGCCAGCAGTGAGTTTTCGGCTAGCTGGCCCGGGGAGCTGTTTTTT. It encodes CASSEFSASWPGELFF. The chain is built from TRBV2 and TRBJ2-2; D may be TRBD2 (5 bases). The CDR3 runs to 16 residues. Trimming took off 3 bases at V and 6 bases at J, with 17 bases between the two ends. CDR1 and CDR2 (germline): SNHLY, FYNNEI.

This clone showed up just once. The chain carries TRBV11-2 and TRBJ1-6, with 7 bases that match TRBD1. The V and J ends lost 0 bases and 6 bases, in that order; junction bases with no gene match: 2. Germline CDR1 SGHAT, CDR2 FQNNGV. The CDR3 spans 15 residues. The CDR3 here is CASSLDHRGNSPLHF. DNA of the CDR3: TGTGCCAGCAGCTTAGATCACAGGGGTAATTCACCCCTCCACTTT. Full variable domain (missing parts from reference TRBV11-2 and TRBJ1-6): EAGVAQSPRYKIIEKRQSVAFWCNPISGHATLYWYQQILGQGPKLLIQFQNNGVVDDSQLPKDRFSAERLKGVDSTLKIQPAKLEDSAVYLCASSLDHRGNSPLHFGNGTRLTVT.

This rearrangement joins TRBV5-4 to TRBJ1-2, with 7 bases lining up with TRBD1. This CDR3 contains 16 residues. Trimming cost V 4 bases and J 4 bases; bases outside gene matches: 13. In germline, CDR1 is SGHNT, CDR2 YYREEE (reference sequence). The CDR3 is CASSPSATGTAYGYTF. CDR3 DNA: TGTGCCAGCAGCCCGTCAGCGACCGGGACAGCCTATGGCTACACCTTC. Full variable domain (remainder filled in from reference TRBV5-4 and TRBJ1-2): ETGVTQSPTHLIKTRGQQVTLRCSSQSGHNTVSWYQQALGQGPQFIFQYYREEENGRGNFPPRFSGLQFPNYSSELNVNALELDDSALYLCASSPSATGTAYGYTFGSGTRLTVV.